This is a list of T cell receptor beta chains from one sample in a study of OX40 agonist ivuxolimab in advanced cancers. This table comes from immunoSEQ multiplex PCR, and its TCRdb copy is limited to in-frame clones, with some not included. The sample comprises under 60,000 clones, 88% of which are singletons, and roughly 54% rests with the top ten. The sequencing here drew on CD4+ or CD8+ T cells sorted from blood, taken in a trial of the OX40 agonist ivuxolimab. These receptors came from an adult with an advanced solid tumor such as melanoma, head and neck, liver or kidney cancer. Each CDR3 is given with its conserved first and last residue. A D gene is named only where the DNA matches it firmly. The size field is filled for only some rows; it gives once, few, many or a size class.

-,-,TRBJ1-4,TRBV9,TGTGCCAGCAGCGTACAGGGGACTAATGAAAAACTGTTTTTT,CASSVQGTNEKLFF
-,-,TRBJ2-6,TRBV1,TGCACCAGCAGAAGAGGTCGGGCCAACGTCCTGACTTTC,CTSRRGRANVLTF
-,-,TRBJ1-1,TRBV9,TGTGCCAGCAGCCCTGAAGCTACTCGGAACACTGAAGCTTTCTTT,CASSPEATRNTEAFF
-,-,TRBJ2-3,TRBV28,TGTGCCAGCAGTTTATCGCTAGCGTCTAACCTACCAGATACGCAGTATTTT,CASSLSLASNLPDTQYF
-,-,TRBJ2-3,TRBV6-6,TGTGCCGCGCGCGGAGGCACCCTCGGCACAGATACGCAGTATTTT,CAARGGTLGTDTQYF
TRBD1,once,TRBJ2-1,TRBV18,TGTGCCAGCTCAATACAGGGGAAGGACAATGAGCAGTTCTTC,CASSIQGKDNEQFF
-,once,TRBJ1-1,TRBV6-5,TGTGCCAGCAGTTACACCAGGAACATGAACACTGAAGCTTTCTTT,CASSYTRNMNTEAFF
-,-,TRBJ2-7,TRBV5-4,TGTGCCAGCAGCTGGGGCACCGGTGGTCGTTCCTACGAGCAGTACTTC,CASSWGTGGRSYEQYF
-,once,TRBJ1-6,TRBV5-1,TGCGCCAGCAGCCGGGACCGGGGTGTAAATTCACCCCTCCACTTT,CASSRDRGVNSPLHF
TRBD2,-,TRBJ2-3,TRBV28,TGTGCCAGCAGTGTGACTAGCGGGGGATCAGATACGCAGTATTTT,CASSVTSGGSDTQYF
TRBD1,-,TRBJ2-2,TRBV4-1,TGCGCCAGCAGCCAAGGTCGACAGGGGCCAACCGGGGAGCTGTTTTTT,CASSQGRQGPTGELFF
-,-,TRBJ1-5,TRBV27,TGTGCCAGCAGTTCCCGGGCCGGGGACTTATTTCAGCCCCAGCATTTT,CASSSRAGDLFQPQHF
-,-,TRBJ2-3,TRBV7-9,TGTGCCAGCAGCTTGGGCTTACCCACAGATACGCAGTATTTT,CASSLGLPTDTQYF
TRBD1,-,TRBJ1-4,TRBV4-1,TGCGCCAGCGGCCAGGGGGCTTTTAATGAAAAACTGTTTTTT,CASGQGAFNEKLFF
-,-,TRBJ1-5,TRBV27,TGTGCCAGCAGTCTGAACCCCCCTAATCAGCCCCAGCATTTT,CASSLNPPNQPQHF
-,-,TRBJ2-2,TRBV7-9,TGTGCCAGCAGCCCTCGACAGGAGGCCGGGGAGCTGTTTTTT,CASSPRQEAGELFF
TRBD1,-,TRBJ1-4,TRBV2,TGTGCCAGCAGTGAAGCGGGCAGGGGGGAAAAACTGTTTTTT,CASSEAGRGEKLFF
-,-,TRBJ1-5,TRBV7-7,TGTGCCAGCAGCCCGGGGGGGGCCTATAGCAATCAGCCCCAGCATTTT,CASSPGGAYSNQPQHF
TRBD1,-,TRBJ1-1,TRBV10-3,TGTGCCATCAGCCAGGGGGCGAACACTGAAGCTTTCTTT,CAISQGANTEAFF
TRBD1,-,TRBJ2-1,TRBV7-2,TGTGCCAGCAGCTTTTACAGGGGGGACAATGAGCAGTTCTTC,CASSFYRGDNEQFF
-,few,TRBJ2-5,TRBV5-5,TGTGCCAGCAGCTTAGTGGGAGGGGGTAGCGGAGGAGAGACCCAGTACTTC,CASSLVGGGSGGETQYF
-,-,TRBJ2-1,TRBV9,TGTGCCAGCAGCGTAGGTCGGGGCGCAGTACTAATGAAGCAGTTCTTC,CASSVGRGAVLMKQFF
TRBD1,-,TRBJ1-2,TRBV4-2,TGTGCCAGCAGCCAAAATGACAGGGTTAACTATGGCTACACCTTC,CASSQNDRVNYGYTF
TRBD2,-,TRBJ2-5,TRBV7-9,TGTGCCAGCAGCTTTACTAGCGGGGAGATCGGAGAGACCCAGTACTTC,CASSFTSGEIGETQYF
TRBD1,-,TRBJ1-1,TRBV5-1,TGCGCCAGCAGCCCACAGGGGGATTACACTGAAGCTTTCTTT,CASSPQGDYTEAFF
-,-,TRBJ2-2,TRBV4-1,TGCGCCAGCAGCCAACGTAAGCCGAGGGTGCCCGGGGAGCTGTTTTTT,CASSQRKPRVPGELFF
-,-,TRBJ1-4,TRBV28,TGTGCCAGCAGTTCATGGGACGGTTTTAATGAAAAACTGTTTTTT,CASSSWDGFNEKLFF
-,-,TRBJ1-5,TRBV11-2,TGTGCCAGCAGCTCCACCTTCAATCAGCCCCAGCATTTT,CASSSTFNQPQHF
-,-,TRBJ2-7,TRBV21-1,TGTGCCAGCAGCAAAGACTACGAGCAGTACTTC,CASSKDYEQYF
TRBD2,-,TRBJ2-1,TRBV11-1,TGTGCCAGCAGCTTAGGGCCGGGGGGGCCCGGGGAGCAGTTCTTC,CASSLGPGGPGEQFF
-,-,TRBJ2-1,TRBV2,TGTGCCAGCTCAGGGGGGGAGCAGTTCTTC,CASSGGEQFF
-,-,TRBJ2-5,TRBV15,TGTGCCACCAGCAGAGATCACAGCCAAGAGACCCAGTACTTC,CATSRDHSQETQYF
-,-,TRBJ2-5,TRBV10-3,TGTGCCATCAGTGAAAGGCAGCAAGAGACCCAGTACTTC,CAISERQQETQYF
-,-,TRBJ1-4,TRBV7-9,TGTGCCAGCAGCTTAGTAGGTGCAACTAATGAAAAACTGTTTTTT,CASSLVGATNEKLFF
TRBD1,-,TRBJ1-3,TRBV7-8,TGTGCCAGCAGCTTAGAGGGACAGTTTGGAAACACCATATATTTT,CASSLEGQFGNTIYF
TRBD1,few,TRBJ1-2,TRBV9,TGTGCCAGCAGTACTCAGGGGGCCTATGGCTACACCTTC,CASSTQGAYGYTF
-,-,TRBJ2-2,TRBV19,TGTGCCAGTGGACCGTGGCAGGGTCCCGGGGAGCTGTTTTTT,CASGPWQGPGELFF
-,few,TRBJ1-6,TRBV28,TGTGCCAGCAGTGCGCCCCAGGGCGGTGGGGGTTCACCCCTCCACTTT,CASSAPQGGGGSPLHF
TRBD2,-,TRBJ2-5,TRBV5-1,TGCGCCAGCAGCTCCCGGGGAGCGGGGGGGCCGGATCAAGAGACCCAGTACTTC,CASSSRGAGGPDQETQYF
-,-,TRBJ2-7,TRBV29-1,TGCAGCGTTGTAGCCGCGGCGGGGGAGCAGTACTTC,CSVVAAAGEQYF
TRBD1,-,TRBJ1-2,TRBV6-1,TGTGCCAGCAGTGAAGCTGATATTGGACAGGGGACCAACTATGGCTACACCTTC,CASSEADIGQGTNYGYTF
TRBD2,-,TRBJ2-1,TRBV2,TGTGCCAGCAGCAGGCTAGCGGGAGTAGGCAATGAGCAGTTCTTC,CASSRLAGVGNEQFF
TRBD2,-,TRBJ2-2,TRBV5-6,TGTGCCAGCAGCTTGGGACTAGCGGGAGACACCGGGGAGCTGTTTTTT,CASSLGLAGDTGELFF
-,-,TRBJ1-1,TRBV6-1,TGTGCCAGCAGTGAGGGTAAGAGACCTGAAGCTTTCTTT,CASSEGKRPEAFF
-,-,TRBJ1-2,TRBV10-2,TGCGCCAGCAGTGAGTCGATGGACATCTATGGCTACACCTTC,CASSESMDIYGYTF
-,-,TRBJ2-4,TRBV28,TGTGCCAGCAGTCCAGGGGATTTAAACATTCAGTACTTC,CASSPGDLNIQYF